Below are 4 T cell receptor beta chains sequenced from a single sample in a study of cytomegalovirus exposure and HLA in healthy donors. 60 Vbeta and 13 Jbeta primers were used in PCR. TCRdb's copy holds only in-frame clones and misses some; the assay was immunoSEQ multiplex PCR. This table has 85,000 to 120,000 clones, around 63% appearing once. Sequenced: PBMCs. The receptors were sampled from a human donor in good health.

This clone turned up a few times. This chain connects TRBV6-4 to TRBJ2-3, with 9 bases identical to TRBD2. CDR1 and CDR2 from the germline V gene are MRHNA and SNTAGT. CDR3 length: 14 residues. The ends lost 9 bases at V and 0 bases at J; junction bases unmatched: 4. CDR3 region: CASSGSTSTDTQYF. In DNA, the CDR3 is TGTGCCAGTAGCGGGAGCACTAGCACAGATACGCAGTATTTT.

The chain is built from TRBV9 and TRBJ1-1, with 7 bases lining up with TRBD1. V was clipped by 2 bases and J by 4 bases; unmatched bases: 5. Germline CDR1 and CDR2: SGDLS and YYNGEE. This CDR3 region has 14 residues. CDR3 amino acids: CASSVTGSGTEAFF. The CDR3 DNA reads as TGTGCCAGCAGCGTGACAGGGTCTGGCACTGAAGCTTTCTTT.

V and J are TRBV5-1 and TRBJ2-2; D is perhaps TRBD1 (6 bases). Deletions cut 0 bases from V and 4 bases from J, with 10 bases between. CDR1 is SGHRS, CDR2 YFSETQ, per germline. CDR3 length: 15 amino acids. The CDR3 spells CASSLDRAVTGELFF. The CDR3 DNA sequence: TGCGCCAGCAGCTTGGACAGGGCGGTCACCGGGGAGCTGTTTTTT. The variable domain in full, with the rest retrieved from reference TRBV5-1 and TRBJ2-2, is KAGVTQTPRYLIKTRGQQVTLSCSPISGHRSVSWYQQTPGQGLQFLFEYFSETQRNKGNFPGRFSGRQFSNSRSEMNVSTLELGDSALYLCASSLDRAVTGELFFGEGSRLTVL.

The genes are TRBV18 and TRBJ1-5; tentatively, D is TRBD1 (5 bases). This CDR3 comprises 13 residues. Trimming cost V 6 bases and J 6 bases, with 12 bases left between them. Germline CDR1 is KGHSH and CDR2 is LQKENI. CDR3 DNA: TGTGCCAGCTCCCTAGGGGCGACTCAGCCCCAGCATTTT. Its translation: CASSLGATQPQHF.